One sample yielded the 3 T cell receptor beta chains listed below, sequenced in a study of blood T cell repertoires in COVID-19. The repertoire was sequenced with immunoSEQ multiplex PCR; TCRdb's copy has only in-frame clones and lacks some. The sample includes about 56,000 clones, about 85% seen only once; the top ten take 10% to 15%. Sequencing was carried out using peripheral blood. These TCRs come from a woman aged 80 or older with acute or convalescent COVID-19.

The chain employs TRBV4-1 and TRBJ1-3, with D hard to call. V was pared by 0 bases and J by 4 bases, with 10 bases between. Germline V CDR1 and CDR2: MGHRA, YSYEKL. The CDR3 covers 15 residues. DNA for the CDR3: TGCGCCAGCAGCCAAGATCTTGGCAGAGGAAACACCATATATTTT. This translates into CASSQDLGRGNTIYF.

This rearrangement joins TRBV6-4 to TRBJ1-1; D may be TRBD1 (5 bases). In germline, CDR1 is MRHNA, CDR2 SNTAGT. Trimming removed 4 bases from V and 3 bases from J, with 9 bases in between. This CDR3 has 13 residues. CDR3 loop: CASSAGIHTEAFF. As DNA, the CDR3 is TGTGCCAGCAGTGCAGGGATTCACACTGAAGCTTTCTTT.

This chain uses TRBV19 with TRBJ1-2, with TRBD1 as a possible D gene (5 bases). Germline CDR1 LNHDA, CDR2 SQIVND (reference sequence). The CDR3 consists of 11 residues. Trimming took off 6 bases at V and 13 bases at J, with 15 bases between the two ends. The CDR3, as DNA: TGTGCCAGTAGGGCCGACAGACGGACCACCTTC. It specifies CASRADRRTTF.